One sample yielded the 5 T cell receptor beta chains listed below, sequenced in a study of T cell responses to AZD1222 COVID-19 vaccine. Assay used: immunoSEQ multiplex PCR; TCRdb lists only in-frame clones, some missing. The data contain 95,000 to 150,000 clones, 70% to 90% of them seen just once; the ten biggest clones take up around 7.7%. The source was peripheral blood, collected on day 0 of AZD1222 vaccination. The receptors here all came from an adult in good health.

This chain joins TRBV21-1 and TRBJ2-7; the listed D gene, TRBD2, was not tested against the DNA. TRBV21-1 is a pseudogene segment. The length of the CDR3 is 18 residues. CDR3 sequence: CASRPRRDLAGENYEQYF. The DNA of the CDR3 is TGTGCCAGCAGGCCCCGTAGGGACCTAGCGGGGGAGAACTACGAGCAGTACTTC.

This clone was counted a single time. The chain uses TRBV10-1 and TRBJ2-5, with D perhaps TRBD1 (7 bases). V dropped 0 bases and J dropped 4 bases, with 12 bases sitting between them. The CDR3 spans 15 residues. CDR1 and CDR2 from the germline V gene are WNHNN and SYGVQD (reference sequence). The DNA for the CDR3 is TGCGCCAGCAGTGAGTCGTCAGGGGGGAGAGAGACCCAGTACTTC. Its translation is CASSESSGGRETQYF.

The chain combines TRBV2 with TRBJ2-1, with TRBD1 identical over 10 bases. V lost 7 bases, J lost 2 bases, and 5 bases stayed unmatched. CDR1 and CDR2 (germline): SNHLY, FYNNEI. CDR3 length: 15 residues. The CDR3 DNA sequence: TGTGCCAGCACCCTGGACAGGGGGACCTACAATGAGCAGTTCTTC. This gives the protein CASTLDRGTYNEQFF.

This clone was seen only a few times. The chain combines TRBV5-5 with TRBJ2-6, with D hard to call. CDR3 size: 13 residues. V was clipped by 3 bases and J by 4 bases, with 5 bases between them. Germline CDR1 and CDR2: SGHKS and YYEKEE (reference sequence). In DNA, the CDR3 is TGTGCCAGCAGCTCTTACGGGGCCAACGTCCTGACTTTC. This translates into CASSSYGANVLTF.

This clone was seen a handful of times. The CDR3 protein is CASSGQGNTEAFF. Written as DNA, the CDR3 is TGTGCCAGCAGCGGACAGGGGAACACTGAAGCTTTCTTT. This chain uses TRBV7-9 with TRBJ1-1, with 8 bases identical to TRBD1. Germline CDR1 SEHNR, CDR2 FQNEAQ (reference sequence). V gave up 5 bases and J gave up 1 base; unmatched junction bases: 0. This CDR3 comprises 13 residues.